This TCR beta chain was sequenced for a study of radiation and T cells in renal cell carcinoma. The sample's time point: blood 2 weeks post-SBRT. The treatment: 15 Gy SBRT to primary tumor, nephrectomy 4 weeks later. Radiation-treated patients gave blood at baseline, week 2 and week 4. Here immunoSEQ multiplex PCR was the method, and the copy in TCRdb shows in-frame clones only, minus some. There are 100,000 to 150,000 clones in the sample; roughly four fifths occur only once, and 5% to 6.5% lies in the top ten. The sequence came from a man aged 50-60 years with renal cell carcinoma. The material was blood, obtained from a patient whose treatment included radiotherapy and nephrectomy.

In DNA form, the CDR3 reads TGTGCCAGCAGCCCATACAGGGGCTCCTACAATGAGCAGTTCTTC. It specifies CASSPYRGSYNEQFF. The chain has TRBV7-2 and TRBJ2-1, with TRBD1 matching 7 bases. Germline V gives CDR1 SGHTA, CDR2 FQGNSA. The CDR3 is made up of 15 amino acids. V was clipped by 5 bases and J by 0 bases; unmatched bases: 4.